This T cell receptor (beta chain) was identified during a study of T cell repertoires in cytomegalovirus infection. General study points: CMV-specific HLA-C-restricted TCR beta clonotypes dominated the ex vivo response.

The CDR3 consists of 14 residues. Germline CDR1 MNHEY, CDR2 SVGEGT. The germline V and J ends were trimmed by 7 bases and 6 bases, with 17 bases remaining between them. TCRdb called the reads again in MiXCR, with one record for every CDR3 protein. The repertoire includes about half a million distinct CDR3 sequences, more than 30% of them detected once, and roughly a sixth sits in the top ten. On this clonotype itself: What it binds is unknown.

Sequencing was performed on cultured PBMCs, taken from culture after CMV antigen stimulation. The sequence derives from a human donor in good health (CMV status not recorded). Some clones in this sample may be carry-over from other donors' samples. The chain links TRBV6-2 or TRBV6-3 to TRBJ2-3, with a weak D call TRBD2 (6 bases). Here the CDR3 reads CASMKLARRDTQYF. The CDR3 DNA follows: TGTGCCAGCATGAAACTAGCCCGCCGCGATACGCAGTATTTT.